The TCR beta chain described here comes from a study of blood T cell repertoires in COVID-19. Turning to the study itself: T cells, B-cell-depleted T cells, or PBMCs provided the cDNA or gDNA that served as material.

Original processing notes: Amplifying reference gene primers gave estimates of nucleated cell counts. Profiling relied on immunoSEQ multiplex PCR, and the TCRdb table lists in-frame clones only, not all of them. The V and J calls and clone size were taken over from that table, and D and trimming were inferred from the DNA. The data show some 250,000 clones, 80% to 90% seen once. Adults between roughly 18 and 90 years of age took part from 20 to 25 US areas. Grouping used clinical history reported by participants in a survey and questionnaire. V lost 3 bases, J lost 5 bases, and 9 bases stayed unmatched. The CDR3 length is 15 residues. CDR1 and CDR2 from the germline V gene are SGHDN and FVKESK.

The source material was PBMCs or T cells enriched from blood (not recorded which). The chain has TRBV14 and TRBJ2-5, with 7 nucleotides matching TRBD1. This clonotype originated in a man aged 35 to 55 who had recovered from COVID-19. CDR3 sequence (DNA): TGTGCCAGCAGCCATTTGACAGGGATCCGGGAGACCCAGTACTTC. Its protein product is CASSHLTGIRETQYF.